This note documents a single T cell receptor beta chain sequence. The clone's antigen remains unknown. Base qualities are not recorded, but no much larger clone differs from it by a single base. CDR1 GTSNPN and CDR2 SVGIG are derived from the germline V gene (reference sequence). The V and J ends are trimmed by 2 bases and 8 bases, leaving 21 bases between them. Taken from cysteine to phenylalanine, the CDR3 has 16 residues. Only the CDR3 portion is preserved as DNA: 48 bases, with reading frame beginning at the first base. Uninvolved adjacent lung was taken at least 2 cm from the tumor margin and confirmed free of atypia by two independent pathologists. At diagnosis, tumor, uninvolved tumor-adjacent lung and peripheral blood were collected and then preserved as a mix of FFPE and fresh-frozen material. The immunoSEQ Assay was used to sequence TCR beta CDR3 regions from DNA. The paper's data handling went like this. T cell density was computed as TCR beta template counts normalized to usable DNA estimated by amplifying housekeeping genes. The preseqR package was used to estimate richness by extrapolating to 400,000 templates for PBMC samples and to 120,000 templates for tissue samples. Clonality was defined as one minus Pielou's evenness. Tissue-enriched TCRs were identified through differential abundance testing performed on productive amino-acid clonotypes, with a minimum total count of 5 and an alpha of 0.1. The Jaccard Index and the Morisita Overlap Index were used to measure how much the repertoires overlapped between compartments. GLIPH grouped TCR beta CDR3s together with public tetramer-defined viral CDR3s, and a viral motif had to include at least three viral sequences and show V-gene enrichment. TCRdb's version of the immuneACCESS table is confined to in-frame rearrangements and falls short of the full clone set. An unresolved V gene accounts for under half of the shortfall where checked; the remainder is of unknown origin. Clone size and V and J calls were adopted from that table, with D and trimming inferred from the DNA. In all, the sample holds thousands of clones, and more than 25% of those were seen once. The top ten constitute about 16% of the sample.

These data come from a study of T cells in localized non-small cell lung cancer (dated by TCRdb to the early 2020s). For the wider study: T cell repertoires of about 230 early-stage NSCLC patients were analyzed, with tumors being compared against uninvolved tumor-adjacent lungs. All 250 or so NSCLC patients in the cohort were treatment-naive and had localized lung tumors that were resected. Of the NSCLC patients, 129 were male and approximately 97 were female, and the mean age was approximately 64 years. What the study reported, not specific to this receptor: Multi-region tumor sequencing was not performed, so intratumor heterogeneity could not be excluded. Higher T cell density in blood was associated with longer overall survival, whereas higher clonality in adjacent lung was associated with shorter survival. A median of roughly 58 of the top 100 tumor clones were detected in paired uninvolved adjacent lung, and under 30 of these tumor clones were also found among the top 100 clones of the paired uninvolved adjacent lung. Since the design was exploratory, TCR variables were selected using unadjusted p-values with no false-discovery rate correction. Uninvolved tumor-adjacent lung showed the highest T cell clonality, higher than tumor, which suggests more focused antigenic responses in the adjacent lung.

Material: normal lung tissue next to the tumor, obtained before any cancer treatment. This TCR was recovered from a woman aged 35 to 69 with stage I lung adenocarcinoma. The chain is made from TRBV30 and TRBJ1-4, with TRBD1 perhaps the D gene, on 6 matching bases. The CDR3 has the sequence CAWSPYQGFRGEKLFF. Here is the DNA: TGTGCCTGGAGTCCTTACCAGGGGTTCAGAGGGGAAAAACTGTTTTTT. Reference TRBV30 and TRBJ1-4 genes cover what lies past the CDR3, so the full variable domain is SQTIHQWPATLVQPVGSPLSLECTVEGTSNPNLYWYRQAAGRGLQLLFYSVGIGQISSEVPQNLSASRPQDRQFILSSKKLLLSDSGFYLCAWSPYQGFRGEKLFFGSGTQLSVL.